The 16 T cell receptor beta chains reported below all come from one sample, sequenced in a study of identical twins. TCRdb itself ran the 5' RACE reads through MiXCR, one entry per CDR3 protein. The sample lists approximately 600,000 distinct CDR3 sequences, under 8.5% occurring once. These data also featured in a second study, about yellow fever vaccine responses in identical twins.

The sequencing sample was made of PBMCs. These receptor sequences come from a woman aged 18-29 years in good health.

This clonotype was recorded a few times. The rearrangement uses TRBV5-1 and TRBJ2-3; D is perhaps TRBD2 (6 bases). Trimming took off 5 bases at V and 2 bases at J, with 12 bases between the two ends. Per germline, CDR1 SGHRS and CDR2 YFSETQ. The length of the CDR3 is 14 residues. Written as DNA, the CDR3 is TGCGCCAGCAGGGAAGGCGGGAACACAGATACGCAGTATTTT. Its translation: CASREGGNTDTQYF.

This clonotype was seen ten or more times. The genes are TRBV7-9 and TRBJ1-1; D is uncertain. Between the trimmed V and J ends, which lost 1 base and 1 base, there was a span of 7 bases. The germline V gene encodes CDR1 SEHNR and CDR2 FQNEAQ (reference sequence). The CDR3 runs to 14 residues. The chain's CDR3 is CASSLVWGNTEAFF. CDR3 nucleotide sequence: TGTGCCAGCAGCTTAGTGTGGGGGAACACTGAAGCTTTCTTT.

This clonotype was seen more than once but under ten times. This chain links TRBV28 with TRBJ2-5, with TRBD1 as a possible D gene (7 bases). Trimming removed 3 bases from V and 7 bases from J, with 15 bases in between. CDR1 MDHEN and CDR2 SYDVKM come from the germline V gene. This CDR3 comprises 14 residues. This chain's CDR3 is CASSLFRQGGTQYF. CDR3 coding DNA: TGTGCCAGCAGTTTGTTTAGACAGGGAGGGACCCAGTACTTC.

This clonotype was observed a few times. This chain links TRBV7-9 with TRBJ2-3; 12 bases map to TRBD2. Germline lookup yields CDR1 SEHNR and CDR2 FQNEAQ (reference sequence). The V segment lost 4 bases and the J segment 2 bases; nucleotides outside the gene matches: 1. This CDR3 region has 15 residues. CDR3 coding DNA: TGTGCCAGCAGCTCTAGCGGGGGGGTCACAGATACGCAGTATTTT. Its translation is CASSSSGGVTDTQYF.

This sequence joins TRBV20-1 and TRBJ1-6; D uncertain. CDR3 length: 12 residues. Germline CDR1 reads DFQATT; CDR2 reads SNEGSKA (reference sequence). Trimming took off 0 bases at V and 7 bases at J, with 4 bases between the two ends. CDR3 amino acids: CSARDGNSPLHF. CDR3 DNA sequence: TGCAGTGCTAGAGACGGGAATTCACCCCTCCACTTT.

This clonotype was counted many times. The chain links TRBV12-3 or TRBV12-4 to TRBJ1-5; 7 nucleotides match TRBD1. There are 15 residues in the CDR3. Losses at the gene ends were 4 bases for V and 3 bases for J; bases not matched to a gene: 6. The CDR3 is CASSSQGGFNQPQHF. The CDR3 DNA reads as TGTGCCAGCAGTTCCCAGGGGGGGTTCAATCAGCCCCAGCATTTT.

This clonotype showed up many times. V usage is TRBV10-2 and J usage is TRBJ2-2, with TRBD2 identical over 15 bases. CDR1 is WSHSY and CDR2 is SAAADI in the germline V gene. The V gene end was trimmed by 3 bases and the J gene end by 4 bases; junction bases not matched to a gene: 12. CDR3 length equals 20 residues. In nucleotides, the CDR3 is TGCGCCAGCAGTGACTTCGCCGGGACTAGCGGGGGGTCCTTCACCGGGGAGCTGTTTTTT. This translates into CASSDFAGTSGGSFTGELFF.

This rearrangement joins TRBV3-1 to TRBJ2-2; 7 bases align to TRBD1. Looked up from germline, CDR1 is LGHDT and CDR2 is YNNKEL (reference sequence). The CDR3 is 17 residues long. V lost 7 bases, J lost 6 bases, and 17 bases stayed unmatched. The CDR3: CASTNAAGYQGAGELFF. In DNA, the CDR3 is TGTGCCAGCACCAATGCGGCCGGCTACCAGGGGGCCGGGGAGCTGTTTTTT. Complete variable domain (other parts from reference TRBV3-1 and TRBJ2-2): DTAVSQTPKYLVTQMGNDKSIKCEQNLGHDTMYWYKQDSKKFLKIMFSYNNKELIINETVPNRFSPKSPDKAHLNLHINSLELGDSAVYFCASTNAAGYQGAGELFFGEGSRLTVL.

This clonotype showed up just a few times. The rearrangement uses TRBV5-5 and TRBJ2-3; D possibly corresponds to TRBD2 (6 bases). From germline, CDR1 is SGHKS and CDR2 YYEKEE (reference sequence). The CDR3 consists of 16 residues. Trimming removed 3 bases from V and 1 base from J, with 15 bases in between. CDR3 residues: CASSSTGLPGTDTQYF. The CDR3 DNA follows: TGTGCCAGCAGCTCCACCGGACTACCCGGCACAGATACGCAGTATTTT.

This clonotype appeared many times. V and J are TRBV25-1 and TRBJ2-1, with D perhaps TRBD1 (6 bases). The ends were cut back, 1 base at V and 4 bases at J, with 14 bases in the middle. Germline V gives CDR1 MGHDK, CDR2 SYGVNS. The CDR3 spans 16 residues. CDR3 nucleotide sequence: TGTGCCAGCAGTGAATTCAGGGGCCAACCTTACAATGAGCAGTTCTTC. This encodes CASSEFRGQPYNEQFF. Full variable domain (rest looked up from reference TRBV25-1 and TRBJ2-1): EADIYQTPRYLVIGTGKKITLECSQTMGHDKMYWYQQDPGMELHLIHYSYGVNSTEKGDLSSESTVSRIRTEHFPLTLESARPSHTSQYLCASSEFRGQPYNEQFFGPGTRLTVL.

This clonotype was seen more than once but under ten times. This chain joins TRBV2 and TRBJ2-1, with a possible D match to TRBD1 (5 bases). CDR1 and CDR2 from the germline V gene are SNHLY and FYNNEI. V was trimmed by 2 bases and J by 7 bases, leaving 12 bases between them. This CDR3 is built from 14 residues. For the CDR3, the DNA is TGTGCCAGCAGTGAACAGGGCCAGCGAAATGAGCAGTTCTTC. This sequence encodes CASSEQGQRNEQFF.

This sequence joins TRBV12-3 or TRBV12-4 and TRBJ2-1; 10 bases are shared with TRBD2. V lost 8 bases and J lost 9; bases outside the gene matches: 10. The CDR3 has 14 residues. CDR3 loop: CASRGAGGPGEQFF. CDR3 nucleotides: TGTGCCAGCCGGGGAGCGGGGGGGCCGGGTGAGCAGTTCTTC.

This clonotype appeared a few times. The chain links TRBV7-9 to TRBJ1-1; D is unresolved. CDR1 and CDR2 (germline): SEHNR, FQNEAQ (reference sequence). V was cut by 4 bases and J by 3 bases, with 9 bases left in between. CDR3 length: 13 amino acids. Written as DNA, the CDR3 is TGTGCCAGCAGCTGGAAACGGGACACTGAAGCTTTCTTT. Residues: CASSWKRDTEAFF.

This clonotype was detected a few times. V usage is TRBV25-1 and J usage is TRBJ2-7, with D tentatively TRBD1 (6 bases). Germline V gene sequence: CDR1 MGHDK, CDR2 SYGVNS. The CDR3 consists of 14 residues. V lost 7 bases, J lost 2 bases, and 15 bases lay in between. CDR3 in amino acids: CASTNRDSAYEQYF. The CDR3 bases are TGTGCCAGCACTAACAGGGATAGTGCCTACGAGCAGTACTTC.

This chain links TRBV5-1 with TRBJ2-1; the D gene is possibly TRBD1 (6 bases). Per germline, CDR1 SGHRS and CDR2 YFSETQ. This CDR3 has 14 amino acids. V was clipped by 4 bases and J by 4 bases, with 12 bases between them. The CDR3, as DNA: TGCGCCAGCAGCAGGGACAATTCGTACAATGAGCAGTTCTTC. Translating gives CASSRDNSYNEQFF. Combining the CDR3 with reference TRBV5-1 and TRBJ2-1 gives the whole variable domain KAGVTQTPRYLIKTRGQQVTLSCSPISGHRSVSWYQQTPGQGLQFLFEYFSETQRNKGNFPGRFSGRQFSNSRSEMNVSTLELGDSALYLCASSRDNSYNEQFFGPGTRLTVL.

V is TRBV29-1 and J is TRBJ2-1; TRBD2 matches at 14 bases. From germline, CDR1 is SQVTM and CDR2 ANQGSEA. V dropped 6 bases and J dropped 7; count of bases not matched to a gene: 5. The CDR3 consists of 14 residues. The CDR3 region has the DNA TGCAGCGTCTCCGGGACTAGCGGGAGAAATGAGCAGTTCTTC. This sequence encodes CSVSGTSGRNEQFF.